These 14 T cell receptor beta chains share one sample of origin, sequenced in a study of blood T cells in healthy people across ages. Primers used in a second PCR of about 7 to 12 cycles were a sample-barcoded 5' primer and a J-beta primer mix. One entry per CDR3 protein results from TCRdb running MiXCR on the 5' RACE reads. The sample consists of around 1,000,000 distinct CDR3 sequences, almost 25% of them appearing once. The sample was also reused in another study, on T cells of mothers and their children.

The sample was blood. The receptors were sampled from a girl aged 2-9 years in good health.

In its sample, this clonotype was seen a few times. The chain combines TRBV2 with TRBJ2-4; no reliable D call. Trimming removed 7 bases from V and 7 bases from J, with 23 bases in between. From germline, CDR1 is SNHLY and CDR2 FYNNEI. The CDR3 sequence is 16 residues long. The CDR3 loop reads CASNSDHRSVGNIQYF. The CDR3 DNA is TGTGCCAGCAACTCAGACCACCGTTCGGTGGGGAACATTCAGTACTTC.

There are a few counts of this clonotype. The rearrangement joins TRBV6-6 to TRBJ1-1, with 9 bases that match TRBD1. CDR1 is MNHNY, CDR2 SVGAGI, per germline (reference sequence). The junction had 7 bases not matched to a gene; V was cut back by 6 bases and J by 5 bases. The CDR3 totals 14 residues. As DNA, the CDR3 is TGTGCCAGCAGGACGACAGGGGGAGGAACTGAAGCTTTCTTT. It translates to CASRTTGGGTEAFF.

In its sample, this clonotype was seen a few times. The chain employs TRBV29-1 and TRBJ2-5, with 12 nucleotides matching TRBD2. The J call may be mistaken, given a closer DNA end match to TRBJ2-1. The CDR3 is 16 amino acids. CDR1 SQVTM and CDR2 ANQGSEA come from the germline V gene. The CDR3 nucleotides are TGCAGCGTTGCCCTTCGACTAGCGGGAGAGAGGAATGAGCAGTTCTTC. This encodes CSVALRLAGERNEQFF.

The chain couples TRBV10-3 to TRBJ2-3, with a weak D call TRBD1 (6 bases). Between the trimmed V and J ends, which lost 6 bases and 4 bases, there was a span of 17 bases. The CDR3 contains 15 residues. Germline assignment: CDR1 ENHRY and CDR2 SYGVKD. The CDR3 nucleotides are TGTGCCATCAGCGAGGGGGATACCGAAGCAGATACGCAGTATTTT. Protein: CAISEGDTEADTQYF.

As DNA, the CDR3 is TGCAGTGCCGGGACTGGCTATGGCTACACCTTC. Translation gives CSAGTGYGYTF. The rearrangement uses TRBV20-1 and TRBJ1-2; the D gene is possibly TRBD1 (5 bases). V was clipped by 6 bases and J by 4 bases, with 9 bases between them. Germline CDR1 and CDR2: DFQATT and SNEGSKA (reference sequence). The CDR3 has 11 amino acids.

The chain links TRBV29-1 to TRBJ2-1; no firm D call. Trimming pared 3 bases from V and 4 bases from J, leaving 4 bases between. Germline loops: CDR1 SQVTM, CDR2 ANQGSEA. The CDR3 has 11 residues. The CDR3 DNA reads TGCAGCGTTGACCAATACAATGAGCAGTTCTTC. Translation: CSVDQYNEQFF.

There are a few counts of this clonotype. A junction boundary mismatches the germline segment, possibly from a read error. CDR3 DNA sequence: TGTGCCAGCAGTCCGATCCGGGACCCGGGGTTCTTC. Its translation is CASSPIRDPGFF. The V gene is TRBV12-3 or TRBV12-4, the J gene TRBJ2-5; TRBD1 or TRBD2 may be the D gene (5 bases each). The CDR3 extends over 12 amino acids.

Regarding this clonotype: No conserved phenylalanine or tryptophan is present at the end of the CDR3, so a read error is the likely explanation. The chain employs TRBV5-5 and TRBJ2-7; 10 bases are a match to TRBD2. The CDR3 length is 15 residues. The J segment lost 2 bases and the V segment lost 3 bases, leaving 5 bases of the junction unmatched. Germline V gene lookup returns CDR1 SGHKS and CDR2 YYEKEE (reference sequence). Here the CDR3 reads CASSSGTSETYEQYS. In nucleotides, the CDR3 is TGTGCCAGCAGCTCTGGGACTAGCGAAACCTACGAGCAGTACTCC.

The chain employs TRBV7-9 and TRBJ1-2; 11 nucleotides agree with TRBD1. Germline trimming cut 7 bases from V and 3 bases from J; bases unmatched to any gene: 10. Germline CDR1 SEHNR, CDR2 FQNEAQ (reference sequence). This CDR3 is built from 16 residues. The CDR3 DNA sequence: TGTGCCAGCACCATGAACGGACAGGGGGCCGACTATGGCTACACCTTC. Translating it yields CASTMNGQGADYGYTF.

The table lists this clonotype with a few counts. V gene TRBV5-1 combines with J gene TRBJ2-1; 7 bases align to TRBD1. Germline CDR1 reads SGHRS; CDR2 reads YFSETQ. This CDR3 is 15 amino acids long. Unmatched junction bases numbered 4, after V lost 1 base and J lost 3 bases. CDR3 nucleotides: TGCGCCAGCAGCTTGAAAGGGACAGACTACAATGAGCAGTTCTTC. This gives the protein CASSLKGTDYNEQFF.

This clonotype came up a few times. The chain uses TRBV29-1 and TRBJ2-2; D not certain. Germline V CDR1 and CDR2: SQVTM, ANQGSEA. V was cut by 5 bases and J by 6 bases, with 7 bases left in between. The CDR3 contains 11 residues. The CDR3, as DNA: TGCAGCGTTCGGTGGTCCGGGGAGCTGTTTTTT. Protein product: CSVRWSGELFF.

The CDR3, as DNA: TGTGCCAGCGGCCTACGCGGGCTAGACTACGAGCAGTACTTC. As protein: CASGLRGLDYEQYF. The chain has TRBV13 and TRBJ2-7; the D gene is possibly TRBD2 (5 bases). Looked up from germline, CDR1 is PRHDT and CDR2 is FYEKMQ (reference sequence). CDR3 length: 14 amino acids. V lost 8 bases and J lost 3, with 17 bases in between. The whole variable domain, remainder taken from reference TRBV13 and TRBJ2-7, is AAGVIQSPRHLIKEKRETATLKCYPIPRHDTVYWYQQGPGQDPQFLISFYEKMQSDKGSIPDRFSAQQFSDYHSELNMSSLELGDSALYFCASGLRGLDYEQYFGPGTRLTVT.

V gene TRBV15 combines with J gene TRBJ1-3, with D tentatively TRBD1 (5 bases). V shed 2 bases and J shed 3 bases, with 11 bases lying between them. CDR1 and CDR2 from the germline V gene are LNHNV and YYDKDF (reference sequence). This CDR3 is built from 15 residues. The CDR3 reads CATSRKTASGNTIYF. In nucleotides, the CDR3 is TGTGCCACCAGCAGAAAGACAGCCAGTGGAAACACCATATATTTT.

This clonotype was detected only a few times. The V gene is TRBV5-1, the J gene TRBJ1-1; D is unresolved. V was trimmed by 4 bases and J by 4 bases, leaving 17 bases between them. The CDR3 covers 15 residues. The V gene's germline CDR1 is SGHRS and CDR2 YFSETQ. The chain's CDR3 is CASSPYRGWRTEAFF. The CDR3 nucleotides read TGCGCCAGCAGCCCCTATCGGGGATGGCGCACTGAAGCTTTCTTT. Using reference TRBV5-1 and TRBJ1-1 for the parts outside the CDR3, the full variable domain is KAGVTQTPRYLIKTRGQQVTLSCSPISGHRSVSWYQQTPGQGLQFLFEYFSETQRNKGNFPGRFSGRQFSNSRSEMNVSTLELGDSALYLCASSPYRGWRTEAFFGQGTRLTVV.